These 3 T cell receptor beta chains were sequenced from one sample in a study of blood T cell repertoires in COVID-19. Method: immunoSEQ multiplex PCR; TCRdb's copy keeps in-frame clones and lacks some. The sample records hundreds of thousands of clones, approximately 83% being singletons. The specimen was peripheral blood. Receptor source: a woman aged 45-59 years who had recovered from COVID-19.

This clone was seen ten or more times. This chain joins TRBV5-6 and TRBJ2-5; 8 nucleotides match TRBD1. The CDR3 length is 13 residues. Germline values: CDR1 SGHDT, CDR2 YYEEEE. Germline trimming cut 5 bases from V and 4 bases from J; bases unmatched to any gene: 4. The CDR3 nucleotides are TGTGCCAGCAGGCGACAGGGGCGAGAGACCCAGTACTTC. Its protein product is CASRRQGRETQYF.

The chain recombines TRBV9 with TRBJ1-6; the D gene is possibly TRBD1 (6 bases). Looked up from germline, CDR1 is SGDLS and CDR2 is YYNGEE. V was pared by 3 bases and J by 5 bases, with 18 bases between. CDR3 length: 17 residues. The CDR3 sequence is CASSGHRRGPNNSPLHF. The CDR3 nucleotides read TGTGCCAGCAGCGGACATCGGCGGGGGCCAAATAATTCACCCCTCCACTTT.

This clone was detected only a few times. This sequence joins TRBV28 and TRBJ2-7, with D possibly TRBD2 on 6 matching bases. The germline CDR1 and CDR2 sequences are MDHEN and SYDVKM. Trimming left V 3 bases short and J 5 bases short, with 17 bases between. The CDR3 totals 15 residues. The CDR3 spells CASSFPSTSVHEQYF. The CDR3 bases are TGTGCCAGCAGTTTTCCCTCGACTAGTGTCCACGAGCAGTACTTC.